This TCR beta chain was sequenced in a study of blood T cell repertoires in COVID-19 (dated by TCRdb to about 2020). With respect to the entire study: Collaborator samples came from the United States, Italy and Spain and covered acute and convalescent phases of COVID-19. The prospective study material was composed of cDNA or gDNA derived from T cells, B-cell-depleted T cells, or PBMCs. The dataset comprised deeply sampled blood TCRbeta repertoires from subjects exposed to, actively infected with, or recovered from COVID-19. The repertoires were released in a freely available public database intended as a resource for research on the immune response to SARS-CoV-2. The samples were drawn from two sources: the first 160 participants of the ongoing ImmuneRACE study, and 1,000 to 1,500 subjects contributed by 6 global collaborators. Nearly every sample came with metadata listing a de-identified subject ID, COVID-19 status, age in years and sex. Where available, HLA class I and class II types were taken from metadata supplied by the sample provider and were not determined by assay-based typing.

TCRbeta CDR3 regions were amplified from genomic DNA using the immunoSEQ Assay, a bias-controlled multiplex PCR. The authors' analysis ran thus. The number of nucleated cells in each sample was estimated from the amplification of reference gene primers within the assay. To quantify the absolute abundance of each unique TCRbeta CDR3 rearrangement, sequence reads were collapsed and filtered. For each sample, productive Simpson clonality was calculated as the square root of Simpson's diversity index over productive rearrangements. Imported from immuneACCESS, the table was reduced by TCRdb to in-frame sequences with V and J called. These copies leave out some clones; in studies compared against another copy, an unresolved V gene accounts for under half, and the cause of the remainder is not known. The D gene and trimming were derived from the DNA, and the V and J assignments and clone size from that table. Across this sample there are approximately 200,000 clones, with approximately 80% seen only once. About 1.7% of the sample is taken by the ten largest.

Here is what the overall study found, with its caveats: Clinical and demographic metadata were provided uncurated, with the amount varying by source and participant.

Participants in the prospective study were aged 18 to 89 years, lived in 24 United States geographic areas, and enrolled through a virtual design. Cohort assignment in the prospective study relied on participant-reported clinical history from a screening survey and a study questionnaire. ImmuneRACE Cohort 3 recovered participants were defined by two consecutive negative NP/OP PCR tests, healthcare professional clearance, or symptom resolution. Mobile phlebotomists in the prospective study collected whole blood, serum and a nasopharyngeal or oropharyngeal swab from every participant. Prospective study participants could optionally give additional blood draws and questionnaires over a roughly two-month period. Prospective study blood samples were shipped either frozen or at room temperature before DNA extraction. As for this clone: Its binding antigen is unknown. The record has no base qualities; no much larger clone is one base away.

V is shortened by 3 bases, J by 7 bases, and the region joining them spans 14 bases. In the germline V gene, CDR1 corresponds to SGHRS and CDR2 to YFSETQ. Taken from cysteine to phenylalanine, the CDR3 has 14 residues. Only the CDR3 part of the read is kept: 42 bases, read in frame from the first base. The sample taken for sequencing was PBMCs or T cells enriched from blood (not recorded which). The sequence joins TRBV5-1 to TRBJ1-3; possibly the D gene is TRBD1, per 6 matching bases. The TCR comes from a man between 60 and 70 years old who had recovered from COVID-19. CDR3 region: CASSSSVGGNTIYF. At the DNA level, the sequence is TGCGCCAGCAGCTCCTCGGTTGGGGGCAACACCATATATTTT.